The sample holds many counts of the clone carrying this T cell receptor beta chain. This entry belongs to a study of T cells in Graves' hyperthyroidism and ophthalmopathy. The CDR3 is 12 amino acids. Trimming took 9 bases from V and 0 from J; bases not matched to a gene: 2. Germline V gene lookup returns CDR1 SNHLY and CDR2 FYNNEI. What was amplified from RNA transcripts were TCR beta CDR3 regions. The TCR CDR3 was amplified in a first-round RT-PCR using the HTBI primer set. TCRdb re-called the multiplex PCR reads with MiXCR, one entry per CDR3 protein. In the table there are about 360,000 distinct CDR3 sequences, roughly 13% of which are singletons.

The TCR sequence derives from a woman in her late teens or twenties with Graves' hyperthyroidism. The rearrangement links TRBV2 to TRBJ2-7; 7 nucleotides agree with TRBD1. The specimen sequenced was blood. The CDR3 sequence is CARRDSSYEQYF. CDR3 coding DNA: TGTGCCAGACGGGACAGCTCCTACGAGCAGTACTTC. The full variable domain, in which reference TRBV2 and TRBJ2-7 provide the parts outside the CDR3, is EPEVTQTPSHQVTQMGQEVILRCVPISNHLYFYWYRQILGQKVEFLVSFYNNEISEKSEIFDDQFSVERPDGSNFTLKIRSTKLEDSAMYFCARRDSSYEQYFGPGTRLTVT.